The entry below gives a single TCR beta chain sequence along with its context. Its antigen is currently not known. No quality values exist for individual bases; no much larger clone is one base distant. These data come from a study of a mutant IDH1 vaccine in newly diagnosed glioma (dated by TCRdb to the early 2020s). With respect to the entire study: In the chemotherapy-containing groups, vaccination started alongside temozolomide cycles, whereas in patients who had radiotherapy alone it started 4-6 weeks after radiotherapy. Of the roughly 33 treated patients, roughly 62% were male and about 40% were female, and the mean age was 40.4 years. Prior to enrollment, patients had been given standard therapy consisting of radiotherapy alone, temozolomide alone, or radiochemotherapy with temozolomide, with the combination given to most patients. The week-35 safety follow-up was designated visit V12, and the week-47 end of study was designated visit V13. Peripheral blood was drawn at six visits: V03 (baseline), V05, V07, V10, V12 and V13. For exploratory analyses, longitudinal TCRB deep sequencing was carried out in 25 treated patients wherever samples were available. Overall study results and their limits: PBMC samples for TCRB deep sequencing were selected based on availability. Vaccine-induced immune responses across multiple MHC alleles were detected in 80% to 95% of patients. Pseudoprogression seemed to be unrelated to changes in the top peripheral T cell clonotypes found by TCRB sequencing. It was noted by the authors that analyses of patient blood samples could not be reproduced owing to sample limitations.

CDR3 length: 14 amino acids, cysteine to phenylalanine. Only the CDR3 DNA is retained, 42 bases long and in frame from the first base. The germline V gene gives CDR1 as SGHDT and CDR2 as YYEEEE. Cut back by 0 bases and 3 bases, the V and J ends lie 7 bases apart. The protocol used for the library was the immunoSEQ multiplex PCR assay. The hsTCRB Kit was used according to the manufacturer's protocol to amplify rearranged TCR beta chain sequences. Sequencing of TCRB libraries was carried out on an Illumina MiSeq. In the source study's methods: The proprietary platform of the kit vendor was used for demultiplexing, trimming and gene mapping. TCRdb obtained this table from immuneACCESS and retained in-frame rearrangements with V and J assigned. These tables miss some clones; where compared with another copy, unresolved V genes account for less than half of the shortfall, and the remainder is unexplained. V and J calls and clone size are as listed in that table; D and trimming were resolved from the DNA. The sample data list some 46,000 clones, and over 80% of these were observed just once. The ten largest clones capture about 2.3% of the sample.

Sample time point, as interpreted from the label and publication: week 35, safety follow-up. Each vaccine dose, consisting of 300 ug of a 20-mer mutant IDH1 peptide in Montanide, was administered subcutaneously with topical imiquimod. Across visits V03 through V10, patients got a total of eight vaccinations, given in weeks 1, 3, 5, 7, 11, 15, 19 and 23. Newly diagnosed WHO grade 3 or 4 IDH1-mutant astrocytomas showing loss of nuclear ATRX were present in the donors. The samples were drawn from NOA16, a multicentre, single-arm, open-label phase I trial in Germany that tested a mutant IDH1 peptide vaccine in humans for the first time. Genomic DNA for TCRB sequencing was isolated from EDTA blood with the DNeasy Blood and Tissue Kit.

The rearrangement joined TRBV5-6 to TRBJ2-1; the D gene is perhaps TRBD2, from 5 matching bases. The sample was PBMCs, taken from a glioma patient whose treatment included an IDH1 peptide vaccine. The TCR comes from a man in his fifties or sixties with glioma. In nucleotides, the sequence is TGTGCCAGCAGCTTGGAACGGGACTACAATGAGCAGTTCTTC. It translates to CASSLERDYNEQFF.